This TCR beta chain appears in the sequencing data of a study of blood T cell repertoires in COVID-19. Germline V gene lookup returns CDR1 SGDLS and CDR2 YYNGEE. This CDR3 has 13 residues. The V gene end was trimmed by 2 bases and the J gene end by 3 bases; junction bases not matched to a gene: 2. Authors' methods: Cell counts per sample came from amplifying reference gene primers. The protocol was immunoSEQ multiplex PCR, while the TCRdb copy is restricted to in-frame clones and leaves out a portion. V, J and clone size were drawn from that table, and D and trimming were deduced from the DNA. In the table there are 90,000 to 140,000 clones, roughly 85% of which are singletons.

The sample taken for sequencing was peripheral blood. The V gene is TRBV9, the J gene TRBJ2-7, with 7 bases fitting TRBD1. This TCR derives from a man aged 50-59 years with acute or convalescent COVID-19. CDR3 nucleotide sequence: TGTGCCAGCAGCGTGGACAGGAACTACGAGCAGTACTTC. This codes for CASSVDRNYEQYF.